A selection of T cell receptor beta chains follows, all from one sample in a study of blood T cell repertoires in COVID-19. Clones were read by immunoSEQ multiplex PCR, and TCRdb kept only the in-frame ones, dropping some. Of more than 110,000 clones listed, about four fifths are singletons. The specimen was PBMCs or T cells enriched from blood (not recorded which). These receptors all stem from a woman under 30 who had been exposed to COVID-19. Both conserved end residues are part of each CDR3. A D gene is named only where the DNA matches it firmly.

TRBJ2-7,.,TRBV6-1,CASSERGPPHEQYF,TGTGCCAGCAGTGAAAGGGGCCCGCCCCACGAGCAGTACTTC
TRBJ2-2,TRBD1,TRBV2,CASTGTGNTGELFF,TGTGCCAGCACTGGGACAGGGAACACCGGGGAGCTGTTTTTT
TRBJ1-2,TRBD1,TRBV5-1,CASSLAPGDSYGYTF,TGCGCCAGCAGCTTGGCCCCAGGGGACAGCTATGGCTACACCTTC
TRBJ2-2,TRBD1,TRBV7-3,CASSPGQGIAGELFF,TGTGCCAGCAGCCCCGGACAGGGGATCGCCGGGGAGCTGTTTTTT
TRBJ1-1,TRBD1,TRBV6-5,CASSYQTGSSEAFF,TGTGCCAGCAGTTACCAGACAGGGTCGAGTGAAGCTTTCTTT
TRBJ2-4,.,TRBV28,CASSLPGHGAKNIQYF,TGTGCCAGCAGTTTACCGGGACACGGAGCCAAAAACATTCAGTACTTC
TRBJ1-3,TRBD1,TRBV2,CASSSTGHVSGNTIYF,TGTGCCAGCAGTTCGACAGGGCATGTCTCTGGAAACACCATATATTTT
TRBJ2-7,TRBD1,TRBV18,CASSPTEGQGGYEQYF,TGTGCCAGCTCACCCACCGAAGGACAGGGGGGATACGAGCAGTACTTC
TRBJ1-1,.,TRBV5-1,CASSILTGLAEAFF,TGCGCCAGCAGCATCCTAACAGGGTTGGCTGAAGCTTTCTTT
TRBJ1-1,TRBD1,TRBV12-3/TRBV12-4,CASSRQGGAFF,TGTGCCAGCAGCCGACAGGGGGGGGCTTTCTTT
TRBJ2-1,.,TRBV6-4,CASSDFQRLSYNEQFF,TGTGCCAGCAGTGACTTCCAGCGGCTTTCCTACAATGAGCAGTTCTTC
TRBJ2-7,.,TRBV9,CASSVSGTASYEQYF,TGTGCCAGCAGCGTATCTGGGACTGCGTCCTACGAGCAGTACTTC